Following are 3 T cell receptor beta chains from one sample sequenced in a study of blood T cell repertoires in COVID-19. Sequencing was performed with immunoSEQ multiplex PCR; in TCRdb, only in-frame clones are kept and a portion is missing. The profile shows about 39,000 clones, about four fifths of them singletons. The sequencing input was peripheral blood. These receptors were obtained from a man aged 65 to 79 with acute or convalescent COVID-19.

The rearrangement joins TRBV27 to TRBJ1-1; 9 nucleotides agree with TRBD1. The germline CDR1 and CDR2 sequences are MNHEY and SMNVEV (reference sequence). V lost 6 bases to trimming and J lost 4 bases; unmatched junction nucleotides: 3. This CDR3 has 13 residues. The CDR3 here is CASRPDRGTEAFF. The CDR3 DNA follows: TGTGCCAGCAGGCCGGACAGGGGCACTGAAGCTTTCTTT.

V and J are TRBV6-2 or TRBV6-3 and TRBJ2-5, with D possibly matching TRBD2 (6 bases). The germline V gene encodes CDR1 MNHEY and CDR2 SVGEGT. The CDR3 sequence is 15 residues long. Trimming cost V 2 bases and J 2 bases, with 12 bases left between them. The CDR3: CASSYGAGRQETQYF. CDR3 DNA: TGTGCCAGCAGTTACGGGGCGGGAAGACAAGAGACCCAGTACTTC.

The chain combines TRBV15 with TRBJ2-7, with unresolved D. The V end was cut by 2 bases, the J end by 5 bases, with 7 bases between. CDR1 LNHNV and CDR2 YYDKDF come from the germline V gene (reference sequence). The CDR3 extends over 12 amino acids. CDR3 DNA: TGTGCCACCAGCAGATCGCAGGACGAGCAGTACTTC. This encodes CATSRSQDEQYF. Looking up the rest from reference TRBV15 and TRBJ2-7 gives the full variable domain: DAMVIQNPRYQVTQFGKPVTLSCSQTLNHNVMYWYQQKSSQAPKLLFHYYDKDFNNEADTPDNFQSRRPNTSFCFLDIRSPGLGDTAMYLCATSRSQDEQYFGPGTRLTVT.